This TCR beta chain comes out of a study of identical twins. TCRdb re-called the 5' RACE reads with MiXCR, one entry per CDR3 protein. Of 400,000 to 550,000 distinct CDR3 sequences listed, 20% to 30% are singletons. Germline values: CDR1 SGHDT, CDR2 YYEEEE. J lost 0 bases, V lost 4 bases, and 3 bases had no gene match. The CDR3 has 17 amino acids. With respect to this clonotype: Antigen unknown.

Whole-study results and caveats: Memory repertoires lacked the insertion deficit that abundant cord blood beta clonotypes showed.

The data also belong to a second study, concerning T cells expressing NK-cell markers. That paper notes: The authors sequenced eight donors, of whom seven were HCMV-seropositive and one was seronegative. Clones of NKG2C+ T cells that had expanded were of unclear HCMV specificity.

The source of this sequence is a woman in her late teens or twenties in good health. The chain employs TRBV5-6 and TRBJ2-6, with 11 bases fitting TRBD1. The sample consisted of CD4+ T cells sorted from blood. The CDR3 DNA is TGTGCCAGCAGCGGACAGGGGGCTGACTCTGGGGCCAACGTCCTGACTTTC. Its protein is CASSGQGADSGANVLTF.